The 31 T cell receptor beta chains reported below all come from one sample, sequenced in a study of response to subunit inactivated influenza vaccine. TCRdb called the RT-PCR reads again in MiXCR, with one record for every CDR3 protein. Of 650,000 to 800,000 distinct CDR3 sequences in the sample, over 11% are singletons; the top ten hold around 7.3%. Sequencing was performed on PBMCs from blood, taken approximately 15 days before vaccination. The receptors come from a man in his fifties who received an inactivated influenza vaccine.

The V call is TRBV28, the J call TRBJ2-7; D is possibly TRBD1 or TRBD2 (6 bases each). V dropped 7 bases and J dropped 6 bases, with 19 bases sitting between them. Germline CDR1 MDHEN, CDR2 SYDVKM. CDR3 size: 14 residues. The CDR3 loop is CASIMGGQGFEQYF. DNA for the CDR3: TGTGCCAGCATCATGGGGGGCCAGGGTTTCGAGCAGTACTTC.

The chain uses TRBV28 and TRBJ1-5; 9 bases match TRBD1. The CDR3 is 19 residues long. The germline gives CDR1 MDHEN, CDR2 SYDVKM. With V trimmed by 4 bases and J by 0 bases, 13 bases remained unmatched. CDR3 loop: CASSSTSGQGDYSNQPQHF. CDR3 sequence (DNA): TGTGCCAGCAGTTCCACCTCGGGACAGGGAGACTATAGCAATCAGCCCCAGCATTTT.

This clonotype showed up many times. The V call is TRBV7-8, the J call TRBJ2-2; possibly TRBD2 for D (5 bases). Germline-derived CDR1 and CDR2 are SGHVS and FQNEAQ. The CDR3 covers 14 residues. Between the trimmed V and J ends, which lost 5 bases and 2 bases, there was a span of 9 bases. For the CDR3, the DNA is TGTGCCAGCAGCGCGGGTCTAAACACCGGGGAGCTGTTTTTT. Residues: CASSAGLNTGELFF.

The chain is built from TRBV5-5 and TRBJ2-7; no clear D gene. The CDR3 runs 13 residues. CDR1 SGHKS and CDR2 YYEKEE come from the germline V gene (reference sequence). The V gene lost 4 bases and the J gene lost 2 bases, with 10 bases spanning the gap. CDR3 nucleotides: TGTGCCAGCAGCGGTGACATGCCCTACGAGCAGTACTTC. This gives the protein CASSGDMPYEQYF.

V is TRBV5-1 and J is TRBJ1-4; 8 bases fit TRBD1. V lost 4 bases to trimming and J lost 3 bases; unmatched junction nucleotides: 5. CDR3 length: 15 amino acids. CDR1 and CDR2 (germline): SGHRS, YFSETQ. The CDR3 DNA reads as TGCGCCAGCAGCCTAGGACAGGGAGCTAATGAAAAACTGTTTTTT. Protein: CASSLGQGANEKLFF. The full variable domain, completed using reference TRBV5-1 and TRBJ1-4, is KAGVTQTPRYLIKTRGQQVTLSCSPISGHRSVSWYQQTPGQGLQFLFEYFSETQRNKGNFPGRFSGRQFSNSRSEMNVSTLELGDSALYLCASSLGQGANEKLFFGSGTQLSVL.

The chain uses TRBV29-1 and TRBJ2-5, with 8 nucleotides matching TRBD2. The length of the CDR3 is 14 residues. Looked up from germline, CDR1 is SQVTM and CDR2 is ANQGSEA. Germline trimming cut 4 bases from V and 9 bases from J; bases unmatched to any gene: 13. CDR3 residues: CSVAGGATQEAQYF. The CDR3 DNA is TGCAGCGTTGCGGGGGGGGCCACCCAGGAAGCCCAGTACTTC.

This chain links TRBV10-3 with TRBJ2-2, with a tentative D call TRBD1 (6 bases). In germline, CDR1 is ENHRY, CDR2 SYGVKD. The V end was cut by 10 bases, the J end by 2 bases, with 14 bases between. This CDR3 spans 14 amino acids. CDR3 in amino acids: CATWKGQNTGELFF. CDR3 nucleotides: TGTGCCACCTGGAAGGGACAAAACACCGGGGAGCTGTTTTTT.

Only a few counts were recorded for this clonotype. DNA of the CDR3: TGCAGCGTTGAAGTGGTCTCAGAAGGAAACACCATATATTTT. As protein: CSVEVVSEGNTIYF. The chain combines TRBV29-1 with TRBJ1-3; D not resolved. The CDR3 length is 14 residues. Trimming shortened V by 1 base and J by 4 bases, and 11 bases separated the two germline ends. The germline V gene encodes CDR1 SQVTM and CDR2 ANQGSEA.

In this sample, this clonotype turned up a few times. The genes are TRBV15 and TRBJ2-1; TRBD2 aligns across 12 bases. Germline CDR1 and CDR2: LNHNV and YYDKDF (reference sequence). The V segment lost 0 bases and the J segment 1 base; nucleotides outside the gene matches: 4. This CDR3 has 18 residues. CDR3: CATSRDLLAGGSYNEQFF. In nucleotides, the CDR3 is TGTGCCACCAGCAGAGATCTACTAGCGGGAGGTTCCTACAATGAGCAGTTCTTC.

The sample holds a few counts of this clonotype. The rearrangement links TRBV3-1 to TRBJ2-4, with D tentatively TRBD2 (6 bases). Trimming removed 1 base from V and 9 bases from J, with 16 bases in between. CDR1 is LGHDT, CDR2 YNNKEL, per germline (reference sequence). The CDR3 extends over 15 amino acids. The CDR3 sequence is CASSQAQLAEGIQYF. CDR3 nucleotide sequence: TGTGCCAGCAGCCAAGCCCAATTAGCGGAGGGCATTCAGTACTTC.

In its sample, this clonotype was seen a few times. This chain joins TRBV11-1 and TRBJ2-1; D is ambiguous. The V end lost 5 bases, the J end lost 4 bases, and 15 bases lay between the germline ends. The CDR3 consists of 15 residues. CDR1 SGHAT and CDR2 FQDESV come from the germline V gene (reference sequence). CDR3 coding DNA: TGTGCCAGCAGCCACGATAGCAGCTTTTACAATGAGCAGTTCTTC. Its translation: CASSHDSSFYNEQFF. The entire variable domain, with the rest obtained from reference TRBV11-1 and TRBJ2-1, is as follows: EAEVAQSPRYKITEKSQAVAFWCDPISGHATLYWYRQILGQGPELLVQFQDESVVDDSQLPKDRFSAERLKGVDSTLKIQPAELGDSAMYLCASSHDSSFYNEQFFGPGTRLTVL.

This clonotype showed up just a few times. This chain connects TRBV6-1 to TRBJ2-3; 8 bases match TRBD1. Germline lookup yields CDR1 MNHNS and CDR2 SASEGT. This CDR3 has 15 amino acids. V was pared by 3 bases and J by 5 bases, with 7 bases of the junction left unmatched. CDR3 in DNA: TGTGCCAGCAGTGAGGTCAGGGGGCTGGTAGATACGCAGTATTTT. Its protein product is CASSEVRGLVDTQYF.

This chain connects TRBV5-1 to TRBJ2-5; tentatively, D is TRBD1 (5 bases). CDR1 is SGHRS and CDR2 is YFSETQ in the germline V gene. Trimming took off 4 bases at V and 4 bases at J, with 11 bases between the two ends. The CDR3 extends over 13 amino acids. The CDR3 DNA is TGCGCCAGCAGCCGACAGTATCGAGAGACCCAGTACTTC. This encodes CASSRQYRETQYF. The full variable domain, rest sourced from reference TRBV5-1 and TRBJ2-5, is KAGVTQTPRYLIKTRGQQVTLSCSPISGHRSVSWYQQTPGQGLQFLFEYFSETQRNKGNFPGRFSGRQFSNSRSEMNVSTLELGDSALYLCASSRQYRETQYFGPGTRLLVL.

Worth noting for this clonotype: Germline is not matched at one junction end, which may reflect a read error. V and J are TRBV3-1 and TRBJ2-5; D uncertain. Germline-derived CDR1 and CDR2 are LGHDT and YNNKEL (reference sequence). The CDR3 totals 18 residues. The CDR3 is CASTQRGVTVPYQETQYF. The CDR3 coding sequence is TGTGCCAGCACCCAACGAGGAGTAACGGTCCCGTACCAAGAGACCCAGTACTTC.

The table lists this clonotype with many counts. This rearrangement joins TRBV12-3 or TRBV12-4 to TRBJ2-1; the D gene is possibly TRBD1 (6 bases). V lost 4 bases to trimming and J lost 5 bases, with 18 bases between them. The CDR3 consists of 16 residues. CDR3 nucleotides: TGTGCCAGCAGTTCTAACAGGGACCCTGGCGACAATGAGCAGTTCTTC. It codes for CASSSNRDPGDNEQFF.

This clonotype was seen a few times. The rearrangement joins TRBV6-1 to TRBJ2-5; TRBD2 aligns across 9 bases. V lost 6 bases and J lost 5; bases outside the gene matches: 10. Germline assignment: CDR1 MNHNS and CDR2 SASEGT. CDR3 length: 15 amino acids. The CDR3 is CASSRNSGLAETQYF. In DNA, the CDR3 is TGTGCCAGCAGCCGAAACTCGGGACTAGCCGAGACCCAGTACTTC.

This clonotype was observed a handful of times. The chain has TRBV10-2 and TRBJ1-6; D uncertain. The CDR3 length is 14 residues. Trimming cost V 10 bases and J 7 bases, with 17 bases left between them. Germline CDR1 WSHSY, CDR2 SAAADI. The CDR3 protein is CAKTRAPRNSPLHF. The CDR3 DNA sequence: TGCGCCAAGACTAGGGCGCCGAGAAATTCACCCCTCCACTTT.

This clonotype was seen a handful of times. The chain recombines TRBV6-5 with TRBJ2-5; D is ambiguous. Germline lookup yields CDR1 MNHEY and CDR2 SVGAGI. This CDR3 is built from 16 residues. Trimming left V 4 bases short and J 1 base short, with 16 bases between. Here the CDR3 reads CASSSAGLGIQETQYF. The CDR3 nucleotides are TGTGCCAGCAGTTCCGCTGGGTTGGGGATCCAAGAGACCCAGTACTTC.

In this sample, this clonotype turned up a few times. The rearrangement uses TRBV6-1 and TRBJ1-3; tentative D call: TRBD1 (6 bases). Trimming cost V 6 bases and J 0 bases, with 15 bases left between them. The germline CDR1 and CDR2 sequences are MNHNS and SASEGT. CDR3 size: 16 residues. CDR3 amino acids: CASRLGHLSSGNTIYF. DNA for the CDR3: TGTGCCAGCAGGTTGGGACATCTCAGCTCTGGAAACACCATATATTTT.

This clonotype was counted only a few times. DNA of the CDR3: TGTGCCAGCTCATCAAGGGAGGTCCGTGCAGATACGCAGTATTTT. It codes for CASSSREVRADTQYF. This chain connects TRBV6-1 to TRBJ2-3; weak D call: TRBD2 (6 bases). Germline loops: CDR1 MNHNS, CDR2 SASEGT. The CDR3 runs 15 residues. The V end was cut by 8 bases, the J end by 4 bases, with 19 bases between.

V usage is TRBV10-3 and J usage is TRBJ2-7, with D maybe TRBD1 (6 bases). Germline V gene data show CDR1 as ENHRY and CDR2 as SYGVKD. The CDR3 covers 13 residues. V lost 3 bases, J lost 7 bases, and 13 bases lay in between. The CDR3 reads CAISDQGMREQYF. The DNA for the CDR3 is TGTGCCATCAGTGATCAGGGGATGCGGGAGCAGTACTTC.

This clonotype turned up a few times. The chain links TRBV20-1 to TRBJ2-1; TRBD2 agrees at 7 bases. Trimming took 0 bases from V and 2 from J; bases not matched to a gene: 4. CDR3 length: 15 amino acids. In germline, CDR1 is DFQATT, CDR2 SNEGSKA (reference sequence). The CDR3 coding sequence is TGCAGTGCTAGAGAGGGGACTATACCCTACAATGAGCAGTTCTTC. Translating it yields CSAREGTIPYNEQFF.

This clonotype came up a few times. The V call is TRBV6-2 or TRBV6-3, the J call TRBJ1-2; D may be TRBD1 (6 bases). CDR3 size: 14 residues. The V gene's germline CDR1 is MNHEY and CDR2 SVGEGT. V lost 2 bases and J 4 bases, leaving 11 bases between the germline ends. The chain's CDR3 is CASSYPGVGYGYTF. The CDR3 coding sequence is TGTGCCAGCAGTTACCCAGGGGTCGGCTATGGCTACACCTTC.

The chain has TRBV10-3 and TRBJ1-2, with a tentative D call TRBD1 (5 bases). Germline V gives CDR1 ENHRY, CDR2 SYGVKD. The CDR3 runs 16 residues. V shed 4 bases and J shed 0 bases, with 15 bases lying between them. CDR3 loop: CAISGMMTDPNYGYTF. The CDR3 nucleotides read TGTGCCATCAGTGGTATGATGACAGATCCTAACTATGGCTACACCTTC.

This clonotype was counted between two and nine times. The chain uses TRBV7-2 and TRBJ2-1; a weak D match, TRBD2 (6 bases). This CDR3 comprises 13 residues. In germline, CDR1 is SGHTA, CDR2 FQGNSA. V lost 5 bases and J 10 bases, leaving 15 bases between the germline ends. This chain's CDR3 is CASSPQWGDEQFF. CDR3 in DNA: TGTGCCAGCAGCCCCCAATGGGGGGACGAGCAGTTCTTC.

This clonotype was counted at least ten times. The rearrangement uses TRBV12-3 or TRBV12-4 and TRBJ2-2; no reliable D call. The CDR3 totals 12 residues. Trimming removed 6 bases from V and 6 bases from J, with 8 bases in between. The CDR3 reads CASRTQPGELFF. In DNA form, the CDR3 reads TGTGCCAGCAGGACTCAGCCCGGGGAGCTGTTTTTT.

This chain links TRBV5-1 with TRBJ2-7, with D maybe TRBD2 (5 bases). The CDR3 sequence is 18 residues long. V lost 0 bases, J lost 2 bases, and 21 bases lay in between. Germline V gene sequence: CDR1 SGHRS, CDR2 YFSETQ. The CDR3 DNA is TGCGCCAGCAGCTTGGGGATCCGAGGAGGTGACCAAACCTACGAGCAGTACTTC. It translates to CASSLGIRGGDQTYEQYF.

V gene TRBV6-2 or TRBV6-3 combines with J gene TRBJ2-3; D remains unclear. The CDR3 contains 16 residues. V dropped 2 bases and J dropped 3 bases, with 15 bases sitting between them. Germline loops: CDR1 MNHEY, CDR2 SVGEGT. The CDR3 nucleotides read TGTGCCAGCAGTTACGGGATCGTGATGGGGACAGATACGCAGTATTTT. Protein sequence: CASSYGIVMGTDTQYF.

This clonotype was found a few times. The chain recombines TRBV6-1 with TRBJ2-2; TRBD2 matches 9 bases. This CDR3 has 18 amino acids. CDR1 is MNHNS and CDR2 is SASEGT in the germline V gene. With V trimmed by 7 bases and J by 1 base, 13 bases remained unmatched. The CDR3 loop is CASTPVVGTSRNTGELFF. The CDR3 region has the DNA TGTGCCAGCACCCCAGTAGTTGGGACTAGCAGGAACACCGGGGAGCTGTTTTTT.

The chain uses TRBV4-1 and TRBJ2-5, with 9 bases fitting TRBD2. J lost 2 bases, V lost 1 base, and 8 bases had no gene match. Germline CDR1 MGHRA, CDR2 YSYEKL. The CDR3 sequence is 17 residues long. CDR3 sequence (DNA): TGCGCCAGCAGCCAAGCTCCCCCGGGACTAGCTCAAGAGACCCAGTACTTC. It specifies CASSQAPPGLAQETQYF.

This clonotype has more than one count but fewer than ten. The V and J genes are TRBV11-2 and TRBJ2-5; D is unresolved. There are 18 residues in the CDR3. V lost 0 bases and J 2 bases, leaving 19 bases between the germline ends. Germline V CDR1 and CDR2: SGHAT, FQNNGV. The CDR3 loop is CASSLDLSSQSVQETQYF. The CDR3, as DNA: TGTGCCAGCAGCTTAGACTTATCGTCCCAATCAGTACAAGAGACCCAGTACTTC.